Listed here is a single TCR beta chain. The data were obtained in a study of Ad26.COV2.S vaccination and SARS-CoV-2 variants. Treatment indicated: 15 to 20 received Ad26.COV2.S at low or high dose, single or two shots; about 5 received placebo; per-sample allocation not given. The samples date from day 63 after the first vaccine or placebo injection. Germline V lookup: CDR1 SEHNR, CDR2 FQNEAQ (reference sequence). J gave up 4 bases and V 1 base, and 3 bases lay outside the gene matches. This CDR3 is built from 15 residues. Profiled with immunoSEQ multiplex PCR; TCRdb holds only in-frame clones, not every one. The sample shows roughly 330,000 clones, under 90% of them seen only once.

V usage is TRBV7-9 and J usage is TRBJ2-3; 9 bases line up with TRBD1. This receptor was identified in a person between 18 and 65 years old who received the Ad26.COV2.S COVID-19 vaccine or a placebo. The material was peripheral blood, obtained in a trial of Ad26.COV2.S vaccine versus placebo. The CDR3 sequence: CASSLGGQGADTQYF. CDR3 coding DNA: TGTGCCAGCAGCTTAGGGGGACAGGGCGCAGATACGCAGTATTTT.